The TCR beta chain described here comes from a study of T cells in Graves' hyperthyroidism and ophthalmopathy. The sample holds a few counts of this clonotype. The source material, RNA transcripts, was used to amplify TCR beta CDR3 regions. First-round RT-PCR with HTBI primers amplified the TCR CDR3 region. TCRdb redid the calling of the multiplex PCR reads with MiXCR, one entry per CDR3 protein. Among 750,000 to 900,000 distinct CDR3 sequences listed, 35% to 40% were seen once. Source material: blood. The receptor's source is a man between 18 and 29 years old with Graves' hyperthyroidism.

Here the CDR3 DNA reads TGTGCCAGCAGTAAGGATCGGGGGAATGCTTTCTTT. Protein product: CASSKDRGNAFF. The rearrangement uses TRBV6-6 and TRBJ1-1; a possible D gene is TRBD1 (5 bases). The CDR3 totals 12 residues. With 5 bases removed from V and 11 bases from J, the gap between germline ends came to 15 bases. CDR1 MNHNY and CDR2 SVGAGI come from the germline V gene (reference sequence).